This passage covers 3 T cell receptor beta chains from one sample sequenced in a study of shared clonotypes between healthy human individuals. Profiling relied on immunoSEQ multiplex PCR, and the TCRdb table lists in-frame clones only, not all of them. The table lists roughly 890,000 clones, roughly 92% of them singletons. In the naive CD8 group, cells lacked CD45RO and were positively selected for CCR7, so terminally differentiated effector memory CD45RA+ cells were left out. The sample taken for sequencing was naive CD8+ T cells sorted from blood. These receptors came from a man aged 25-45 years in good health.

The chain links TRBV4-1 to TRBJ2-7; 8 nucleotides line up with TRBD1. The CDR3 spans 17 residues. The V gene end was trimmed by 0 bases and the J gene end by 3 bases; junction bases not matched to a gene: 10. Germline V CDR1 and CDR2: MGHRA, YSYEKL. The CDR3 spells CASSQEPSTGGVYEQYF. The CDR3 DNA reads TGCGCCAGCAGCCAAGAACCGTCAACAGGGGGTGTCTACGAGCAGTACTTC.

The gene calls are TRBV28 and TRBJ2-7; TRBD2 might be the D (5 bases). With 5 bases removed from V and 5 bases from J, the gap between germline ends came to 25 bases. The CDR3 runs to 17 residues. CDR1 and CDR2 (germline): MDHEN, SYDVKM. The CDR3 is CASSTEERRLVVHEQYF. In DNA, the CDR3 is TGTGCCAGCAGTACCGAGGAGCGGAGGCTTGTAGTCCACGAGCAGTACTTC.

V and J are TRBV11-1 and TRBJ2-7, with D possibly matching TRBD1 (7 bases). Germline V gene lookup returns CDR1 SGHAT and CDR2 FQDESV (reference sequence). V gave up 5 bases and J gave up 6 bases, with 23 bases separating them. The CDR3 is made up of 16 amino acids. CDR3 amino acids: CASSVSPQGGSGEQYF. DNA for the CDR3: TGTGCCAGCAGCGTAAGCCCGCAGGGGGGCTCGGGCGAGCAGTACTTC.